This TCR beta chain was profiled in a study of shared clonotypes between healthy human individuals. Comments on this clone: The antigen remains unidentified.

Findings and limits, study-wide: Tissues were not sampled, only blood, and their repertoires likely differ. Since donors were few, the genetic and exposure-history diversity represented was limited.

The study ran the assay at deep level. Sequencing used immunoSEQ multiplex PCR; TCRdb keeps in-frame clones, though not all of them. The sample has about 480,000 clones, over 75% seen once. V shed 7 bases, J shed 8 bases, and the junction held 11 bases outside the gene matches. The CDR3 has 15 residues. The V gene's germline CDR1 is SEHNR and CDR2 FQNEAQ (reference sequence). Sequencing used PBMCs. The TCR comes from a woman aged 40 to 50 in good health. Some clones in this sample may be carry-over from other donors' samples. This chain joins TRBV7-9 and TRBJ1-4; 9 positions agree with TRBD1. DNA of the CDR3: TGTGCCAGCACCCCCATACAGGGGGCAGGGGAAAAACTGTTTTTT. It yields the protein CASTPIQGAGEKLFF.